A selection of T cell receptor beta chains follows, all from one sample in a study of T cells in Graves' hyperthyroidism and ophthalmopathy. TCRdb processed the multiplex PCR reads anew with MiXCR; each CDR3 protein has one entry. Here the sample spans some 620,000 distinct CDR3 sequences, roughly 15% being singletons. Material: blood. All receptors derive from a woman younger than 45 with Graves' hyperthyroidism. Each CDR3 is given with its conserved first and last residue. A D gene is named only where the DNA matches it firmly. Expanded clones get a size class; other rows say once, few or many, or leave the size out.

TRBV19,-,TRBJ1-5,TRBD1,CASSVGQRVNQPQHF,TGTGCCAGTAGCGTGGGACAGCGCGTTAATCAGCCCCAGCATTTT
TRBV20-1,-,TRBJ1-5,TRBD1,CSASVSGQVNQPQHF,TGCAGTGCTAGTGTCTCGGGACAGGTCAATCAGCCCCAGCATTTT
TRBV4-1,few,TRBJ2-1,-,CASSQGSGNNEQFF,TGCGCCAGCAGCCAAGGGTCCGGCAACAATGAGCAGTTCTTC
TRBV7-9,few,TRBJ1-5,-,CASSLGGVTDTQHF,TGTGCCAGCAGCTTAGGGGGAGTCACAGATACGCAGCATTTT
TRBV20-1,-,TRBJ2-7,TRBD1,CSATYGQGGREQYF,TGCAGTGCCACCTATGGACAGGGCGGTCGGGAGCAGTACTTC
TRBV6-1,many,TRBJ1-4,-,CASSRGGDNEKLFF,TGTGCCAGCAGTCGTGGGGGGGATAATGAAAAACTGTTTTTT
TRBV7-3,-,TRBJ2-2,TRBD2,CASSLTGLVGSGELFF,TGTGCCAGCAGCTTAACGGGACTAGTCGGTTCCGGGGAGCTGTTTTTT
TRBV3-1,many,TRBJ2-2,-,CASRRSLGTGELFF,TGTGCCAGCAGGCGGTCGTTAGGGACCGGGGAGCTGTTTTTT
TRBV7-8,many,TRBJ2-7,-,CASSRFGQTYEQYF,TGTGCCAGCAGCCGCTTTGGACAGACCTACGAGCAGTACTTC
TRBV19,-,TRBJ2-7,-,CASSIGSGGPSYEQYF,TGTGCCAGTAGTATCGGTTCCGGGGGCCCTTCCTACGAGCAGTACTTC
TRBV11-2,-,TRBJ2-4,-,CASSLDGGQRAGNIQYF,TGTGCCAGCAGCTTAGATGGCGGACAGCGGGCCGGAAACATTCAGTACTTC
TRBV6-1,-,TRBJ1-5,TRBD1,CASRTGTGGSQPQHF,TGTGCCAGCAGAACCGGGACAGGGGGGTCTCAGCCCCAGCATTTT
TRBV29-1,many,TRBJ2-1,-,CSVGLMSGNEQFF,TGCAGCGTGGGACTTATGAGTGGGAATGAGCAGTTCTTC
TRBV11-2,many,TRBJ2-3,-,CASSYVGTARGVDTQYF,TGTGCCAGCAGCTACGTCGGGACGGCTCGCGGGGTAGATACGCAGTATTTT
TRBV29-1,few,TRBJ1-2,-,CSVERGHIVSGYTF,TGCAGCGTTGAAAGAGGGCACATCGTGTCTGGCTACACCTTC
TRBV27,many,TRBJ2-7,TRBD2,CASRGLAGLEEQYF,TGTGCCAGCAGAGGACTAGCGGGATTGGAAGAGCAGTACTTC
TRBV20-1,many,TRBJ1-1,-,CSARLGPSNTEAFF,TGCAGTGCTAGACTGGGGCCGTCCAACACTGAAGCTTTCTTT
TRBV19,-,TRBJ2-2,-,CASHPTRAGELFF,TGTGCCAGCCACCCTACCCGGGCCGGGGAGCTGTTTTTT
TRBV30,many,TRBJ2-2,-,CAWSDTGQHTGELFF,TGTGCCTGGAGTGACACGGGACAACACACCGGGGAGCTGTTTTTT
TRBV7-2,-,TRBJ1-2,-,CASSLRLDAAYYGYTF,TGTGCCAGCAGCTTACGTCTCGACGCCGCGTACTATGGCTACACCTTC
TRBV19,many,TRBJ2-3,-,CASSKQATSTDTQYF,TGTGCCAGTAGTAAACAGGCGACTAGCACAGATACGCAGTATTTT
TRBV12-3/TRBV12-4,-,TRBJ2-6,-,CPSRLIPGAGANVLTF,TGTCCCAGCAGGTTAATACCAGGGGCTGGGGCCAACGTCCTGACTTTC
TRBV28,-,TRBJ1-1,-,CASSFAGPGTEAFF,TGTGCCAGCAGTTTTGCGGGCCCGGGCACTGAAGCTTTCTTT
TRBV7-9,few,TRBJ2-2,-,CASSLTTGSDGELFF,TGTGCCAGCAGCTTAACCACAGGATCGGACGGGGAGCTGTTTTTT
TRBV7-9,many,TRBJ2-7,-,CASSHSYEQYF,TGTGCCAGCAGCCATTCCTACGAGCAGTACTTC
TRBV5-1,few,TRBJ2-1,-,CASSLGLARTYNEQFF,TGCGCCAGCAGCTTGGGCCTAGCGAGGACCTACAATGAGCAGTTCTTC
TRBV7-6,few,TRBJ2-7,-,CASSLDYSTYEQYF,TGTGCCAGCAGCTTAGATTACTCAACCTACGAGCAGTACTTC
TRBV6-1,-,TRBJ2-1,TRBD2,CASRTSGSRYNEQFF,TGTGCCAGCCGGACTAGCGGGAGTCGCTACAATGAGCAGTTCTTC
TRBV24-1,-,TRBJ2-2,-,CATSDRCEGHVGELFF,TGTGCCACCAGTGATCGGTGTGAGGGCCATGTTGGGGAGCTGTTTTTT
TRBV6-2/TRBV6-3,-,TRBJ1-2,TRBD1,CASSSLRDREGYGYTF,TGTGCCAGCAGTTCACTCCGGGACAGGGAAGGCTATGGCTACACCTTC
TRBV20-1,-,TRBJ1-1,TRBD1,CSARETGGRNTEAFF,TGCAGTGCTAGAGAAACAGGGGGAAGGAACACTGAAGCTTTCTTT
TRBV6-1,-,TRBJ1-6,-,CASGVTGILDSPLHF,TGTGCCAGCGGGGTTACCGGGATTTTAGATTCACCCCTCCACTTT
TRBV30,many,TRBJ1-2,-,CAWSLTVGYTF,TGTGCCTGGAGTCTGACAGTGGGCTACACCTTC
TRBV12-3/TRBV12-4,-,TRBJ1-2,-,CASSTWGASYGYTF,TGTGCCAGCAGTACATGGGGGGCGAGCTATGGCTACACCTTC
TRBV5-4,few,TRBJ2-1,TRBD1,CASRKTGVGEQFF,TGTGCCAGCAGAAAGACAGGGGTGGGTGAGCAGTTCTTC
TRBV29-1,many,TRBJ1-2,-,CSILRASYGYTF,TGCAGCATCCTGAGGGCCTCTTATGGCTACACCTTC
TRBV12-3/TRBV12-4,few,TRBJ2-1,TRBD1,CASSSTGTVYNEQFF,TGTGCCAGCAGTTCCACCGGGACAGTCTACAATGAGCAGTTCTTC
TRBV13,-,TRBJ2-2,-,CASSLDWRPGELFF,TGTGCCAGCAGCTTAGACTGGCGACCCGGGGAGCTGTTTTTT
TRBV14,few,TRBJ1-1,-,CASRLQGNTEAFF,TGTGCCAGCAGACTACAGGGGAACACTGAAGCTTTCTTT
TRBV28,-,TRBJ1-2,TRBD1,CASRKTGAAGYTF,TGTGCCAGCAGGAAGACAGGGGCGGCTGGCTACACCTTC
TRBV5-1,many,TRBJ2-5,TRBD1,CASSATGNSETQYF,TGCGCCAGCAGCGCGACAGGGAACTCAGAGACCCAGTACTTC
TRBV29-1,-,TRBJ2-2,-,CSVEDRVTGELFF,TGCAGCGTTGAAGATCGGGTCACCGGGGAGCTGTTTTTT
TRBV5-1,many,TRBJ2-5,-,CASSVESETQYF,TGCGCCAGCAGCGTGGAATCTGAGACCCAGTACTTC
TRBV4-1,-,TRBJ2-3,-,CASSQDLAESSTDTQYF,TGCGCCAGCAGCCAAGATTTGGCGGAATCTAGCACAGATACGCAGTATTTT
TRBV10-1,few,TRBJ2-1,TRBD1,CASSDSDRVSYNEQFF,TGCGCCAGCAGTGATTCGGACAGGGTGTCCTACAATGAGCAGTTCTTC
TRBV11-2,many,TRBJ1-3,-,CASSPDGLSGNTIYF,TGTGCCAGCAGCCCCGACGGCCTCTCTGGAAACACCATATATTTT
TRBV28,many,TRBJ2-7,-,CASSLGSSEQYF,TGTGCCAGCAGTTTGGGAAGCTCCGAGCAGTACTTC
TRBV11-2,many,TRBJ2-5,-,CASSLFGGETQYF,TGTGCCAGCAGCTTATTTGGGGGTGAGACCCAGTACTTC
TRBV28,many,TRBJ1-5,-,CASRVVGYRGNQPQHF,TGTGCCAGCAGGGTAGTGGGGTACAGAGGCAATCAGCCCCAGCATTTT
TRBV7-9,few,TRBJ1-2,TRBD1,CASSPGTGGADGYTF,TGTGCCAGCAGCCCGGGGACAGGGGGCGCTGATGGCTACACCTTC
TRBV4-3,-,TRBJ1-4,-,CASSHGHPTNEKLFF,TGCGCCAGCAGCCACGGACACCCAACTAATGAAAAACTGTTTTTT
TRBV28,-,TRBJ2-1,-,CASSDRLLGEQFF,TGTGCCAGCAGTGACCGACTTTTAGGCGAGCAGTTCTTC
TRBV15,-,TRBJ2-7,-,CATSRNYEQYF,TGTGCCACCAGCAGAAACTACGAGCAGTACTTC
TRBV6-1,many,TRBJ2-5,TRBD2,CASSEGLATETQYF,TGTGCCAGCAGTGAGGGACTAGCGACGGAGACCCAGTACTTC
TRBV2,many,TRBJ2-2,-,CASRAQGRAGELFF,TGTGCCAGCAGGGCTCAGGGCAGGGCCGGGGAGCTGTTTTTT
TRBV12-3/TRBV12-4,-,TRBJ2-2,TRBD2,CASTLGLAGGSAGELFF,TGTGCCAGCACCCTGGGGCTAGCGGGAGGATCTGCCGGGGAGCTGTTTTTT
TRBV20-1,few,TRBJ2-1,-,CSARTVTSNEQFF,TGCAGTGCTAGAACCGTGACTAGCAATGAGCAGTTCTTC
TRBV6-1,few,TRBJ2-6,TRBD1,CASRRQGTGANVLTF,TGTGCCAGCAGAAGACAGGGGACTGGGGCCAACGTCCTGACTTTC